The entry that follows covers one T cell receptor beta chain sequence. Its antigen is still unknown. As to time point: 2015-2016 season, pre-vaccination. Clones were sequenced by immunoSEQ multiplex PCR, and TCRdb holds only the in-frame ones, with some missing. This sample carries roughly 450 clones, more than 80% of them seen once, and the ten largest clones take about 5%. The data originate from a study of follicular helper T cells after annual influenza vaccination. About the study: Some donors were sampled over the 2013-2014, 2014-2015 and 2015-2016 vaccinations. Findings and limits, study-wide: Change in circulating plasmablasts correlated with ICOS+CD38+ cTfh clonality change.

Germline V gene sequence: CDR1 MDHEN, CDR2 SYDVKM. The CDR3 loop spans 16 amino acids. V shed 6 bases, J shed 0 bases, and the junction held 9 bases outside the gene matches. The chain couples TRBV28 to TRBJ1-1; 8 nucleotides match TRBD1. This TCR came from an adult who received the influenza vaccine. Here the sequenced sample was CXCR5+ CD38+ circulating T follicular helper cells from blood, taken on the day of influenza vaccination. Documented subset: circulating Tfh, non-naive CD4+CXCR5+PD-1+ (ICOS+CD38+ or ICOS-CD38-). CDR3 region: CASSINRGAMNTEAFF. Here the CDR3 DNA reads TGTGCCAGCAGCATAAACAGGGGGGCCATGAACACTGAAGCTTTCTTT.